This T cell receptor beta chain was documented in a study of T cells after yellow fever vaccination. Using its own MiXCR run on the 5' RACE reads, TCRdb lists one record per CDR3 protein. The sample records a few hundred thousand distinct CDR3 sequences, roughly a sixth being singletons. This CDR3 comprises 13 residues. The germline V and J ends were trimmed by 7 bases and 5 bases, with 13 bases remaining between them. The sequence derives from a man in his late teens or twenties who received the YFV17D yellow fever vaccine. This chain joins TRBV12-3 or TRBV12-4 and TRBJ2-3; maybe TRBD2 (7 bases). The sample consisted of PBMCs, taken more than 4 days after the first yellow fever vaccination. CDR3 protein: CASIGGAGDTQYF. The CDR3 DNA reads as TGTGCCAGCATAGGGGGGGCCGGAGATACGCAGTATTTT.